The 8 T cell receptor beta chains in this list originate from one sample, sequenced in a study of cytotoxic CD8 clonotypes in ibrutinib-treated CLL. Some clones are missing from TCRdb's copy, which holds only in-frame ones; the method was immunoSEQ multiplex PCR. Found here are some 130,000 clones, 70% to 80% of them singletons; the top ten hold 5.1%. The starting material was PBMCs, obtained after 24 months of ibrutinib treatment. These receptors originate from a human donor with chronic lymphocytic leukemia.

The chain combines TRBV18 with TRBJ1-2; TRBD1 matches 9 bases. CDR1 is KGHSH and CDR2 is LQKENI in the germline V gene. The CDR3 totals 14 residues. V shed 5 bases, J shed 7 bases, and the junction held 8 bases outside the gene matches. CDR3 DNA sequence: TGTGCCAGCTCAGAACAGGGGGCGCTTGGTGGCTACACCTTC. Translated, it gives CASSEQGALGGYTF.

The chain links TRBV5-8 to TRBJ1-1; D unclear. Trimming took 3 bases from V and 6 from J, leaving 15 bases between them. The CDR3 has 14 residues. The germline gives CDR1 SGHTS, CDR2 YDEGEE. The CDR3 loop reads CASSSPPGLPEAFF. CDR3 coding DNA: TGTGCCAGCAGCTCCCCCCCTGGATTGCCTGAAGCTTTCTTT.

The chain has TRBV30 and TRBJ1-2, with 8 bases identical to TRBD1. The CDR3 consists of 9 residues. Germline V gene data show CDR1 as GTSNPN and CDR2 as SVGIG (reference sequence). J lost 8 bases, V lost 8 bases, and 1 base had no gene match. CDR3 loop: CARDRGYTF. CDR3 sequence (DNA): TGTGCCAGGGACAGGGGCTACACCTTC.

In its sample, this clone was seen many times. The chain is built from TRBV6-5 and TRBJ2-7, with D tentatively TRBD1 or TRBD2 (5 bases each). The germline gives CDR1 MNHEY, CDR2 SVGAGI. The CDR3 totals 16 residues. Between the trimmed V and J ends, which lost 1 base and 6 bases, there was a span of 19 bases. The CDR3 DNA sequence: TGTGCCAGCAGTTACTATTTGGGGGTCCGGGCTGTCGAGCAGTACTTC. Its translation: CASSYYLGVRAVEQYF.

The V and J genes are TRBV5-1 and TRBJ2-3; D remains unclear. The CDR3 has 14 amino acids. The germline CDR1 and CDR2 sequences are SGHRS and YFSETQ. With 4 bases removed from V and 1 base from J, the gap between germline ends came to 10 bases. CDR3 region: CASSIARGTDTQYF. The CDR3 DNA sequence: TGCGCCAGCAGCATTGCCCGGGGCACAGATACGCAGTATTTT.

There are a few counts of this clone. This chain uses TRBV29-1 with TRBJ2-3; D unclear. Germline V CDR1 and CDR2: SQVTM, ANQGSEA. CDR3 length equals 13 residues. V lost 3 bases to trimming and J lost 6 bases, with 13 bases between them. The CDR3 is CSVDFGLGDTQYF. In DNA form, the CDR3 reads TGCAGCGTTGATTTTGGGTTGGGCGATACGCAGTATTTT.

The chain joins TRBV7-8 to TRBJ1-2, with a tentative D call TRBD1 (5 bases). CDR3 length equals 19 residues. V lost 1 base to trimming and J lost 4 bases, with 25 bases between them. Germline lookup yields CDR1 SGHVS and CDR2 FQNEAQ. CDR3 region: CASSLGRVGQGLVRYGYTF. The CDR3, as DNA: TGTGCCAGCAGCTTAGGTCGAGTGGGGCAGGGCTTGGTACGCTATGGCTACACCTTC.

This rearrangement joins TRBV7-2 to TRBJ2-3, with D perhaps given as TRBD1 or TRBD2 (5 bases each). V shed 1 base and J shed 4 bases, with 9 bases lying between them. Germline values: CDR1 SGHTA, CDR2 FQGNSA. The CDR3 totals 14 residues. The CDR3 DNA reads TGTGCCAGCAGCTTAGGGGGCGGGTCAGATACGCAGTATTTT. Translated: CASSLGGGSDTQYF.